Shown below are 25 T cell receptor beta chains from a single sample sequenced in a study of CXCR3-negative and CXCR3-positive naive CD8 T cells. cDNA libraries for TRB were generated by 5' RACE incorporating UMI labels. TCRdb reprocessed the 5' RACE reads; each CDR3 protein has one entry and no DNA is given. The ten most abundant clones cover approximately 8% of a sample with approximately 38,000 distinct CDR3 sequences. Sequencing used memory CD8+ T cells from blood. These receptors were obtained from a human donor in good health. Some clones in this sample may be carry-over from other donors' samples.

This rearrangement joins TRBV12-3 or TRBV12-4 to TRBJ2-1; the TCRdb D gene call, TRBD2, has no DNA to confirm it. The CDR3 is 14 amino acids. The CDR3 reads CASSRSGGAVEQFF.

This chain joins TRBV27 and TRBJ1-2; TCRdb calls TRBD1, which cannot be checked without DNA. Germline CDR1 reads MNHEY; CDR2 reads SMNVEV (reference sequence). This CDR3 region has 14 residues. CDR3 sequence reads: CASSLSGPNYGYTF.

J is TRBJ2-7 and V is TRBV12-3 or TRBV12-4; TCRdb lists TRBD2, though no DNA is available to test this call. The CDR3 length is 13 residues. The chain's CDR3 is CASSPSGSYEQYF.

The chain employs TRBV2 and TRBJ2-2; the TRBD1 assignment by TCRdb is unverifiable without DNA. This CDR3 region has 14 residues. Germline-derived CDR1 and CDR2 are SNHLY and FYNNEI. The CDR3 spells CASSPTGYAGELFF.

The gene calls are TRBV3-1 and TRBJ1-2; the TCRdb D gene call, TRBD1, has no DNA to confirm it. The length of the CDR3 is 15 residues. Germline CDR1 is LGHDT and CDR2 is YNNKEL (reference sequence). This chain's CDR3 is CASSQVWDLSYGYTF.

The chain combines TRBV12-3 or TRBV12-4 with TRBJ2-1; TCRdb proposes TRBD2, but this gene call is untestable without DNA. The CDR3 sequence is 15 residues long. CDR3 region: CASSLGVGEWNEQFF.

The chain is built from TRBV12-3 or TRBV12-4 and TRBJ2-5. The CDR3 runs to 13 residues. The CDR3 here is CASTLGVRETQYF.

The chain couples TRBV7-6 to TRBJ2-1. The germline V gene has CDR1 SGHVS and CDR2 FNYEAQ. The CDR3 consists of 14 residues. The CDR3 protein is CASSLEGRYNEQFF.

The chain has TRBV28 and TRBJ2-7; the D call from TCRdb, TRBD1, cannot be confirmed without DNA. This CDR3 contains 15 residues. The germline gives CDR1 MDHEN, CDR2 SYDVKM. The CDR3 region is CASTGQGWYAYEQYF.

The chain is built from TRBV29-1 and TRBJ2-7; TCRdb's D gene call, TRBD1, goes unchecked for lack of DNA. Germline V gene data show CDR1 as SQVTM and CDR2 as ANQGSEA. CDR3 length: 12 amino acids. The chain's CDR3 is CSVEDPVGAQYF.

This chain links TRBV7-3 with TRBJ2-5; no DNA is available, so the TRBD1 call from TCRdb remains unchecked. In germline, CDR1 is SGHTA, CDR2 FQGTGA. CDR3 length: 15 residues. This CDR3 reads CASSSPGQGQETQYF.

The chain joins TRBV11-3 to TRBJ2-1; no DNA is available, so the TRBD1 call from TCRdb remains unchecked. The CDR3 consists of 15 residues. Germline V gives CDR1 SGHNT, CDR2 YENEEA. CDR3 loop: CASSTRTGTRNEQFF.

The rearrangement joins TRBV7-6 to TRBJ2-5. From germline, CDR1 is SGHVS and CDR2 FNYEAQ. This CDR3 comprises 12 residues. CDR3 amino acids: CASKTYQETQYF.

The chain has TRBV29-1 and TRBJ2-1; the D gene TCRdb calls, TRBD2, cannot be checked with no DNA. The germline V gene has CDR1 SQVTM and CDR2 ANQGSEA. CDR3 length equals 14 residues. CDR3 residues: CSVEIAGGGNEQFF.

The gene calls are TRBV5-6 and TRBJ2-7. The CDR3 length is 14 residues. The germline gives CDR1 SGHDT, CDR2 YYEEEE. CDR3 protein: CASSLDRRSYEQYF. Supplemented by reference TRBV5-6 and TRBJ2-7, the full variable domain reads DAGVTQSPTHLIKTRGQQVTLRCSPKSGHDTVSWYQQALGQGPQFIFQYYEEEERQRGNFPDRFSGHQFPNYSSELNVNALLLGDSALYLCASSLDRRSYEQYFGPGTRLTVT.

This chain connects TRBV12-3 or TRBV12-4 to TRBJ2-7. This CDR3 is 14 amino acids long. CDR3 protein: CASSDGRISYEQYF.

This chain uses TRBV9 with TRBJ2-7; TCRdb lists TRBD1, though no DNA is available to test this call. CDR3 length: 13 amino acids. Looked up from germline, CDR1 is SGDLS and CDR2 is YYNGEE. The CDR3 sequence: CASSVAPGYEQYF.

The rearrangement uses TRBV29-1 and TRBJ2-1; there is no DNA to check the TCRdb D call of TRBD1. Germline V gene sequence: CDR1 SQVTM, CDR2 ANQGSEA. The CDR3 spans 14 residues. CDR3 amino acids: CSVPPGDIGHEQFF.

V and J are TRBV6-1 and TRBJ2-1; TCRdb indicates TRBD2, and absent DNA this call remains unverified. Germline V gives CDR1 MNHNS, CDR2 SASEGT. This CDR3 has 15 amino acids. CDR3 sequence: CASSTSGVNYNEQFF.

This clonotype is deemed medium-sized (0.01 to 0.1%) by its frequency. The rearrangement uses TRBV6-4 and TRBJ2-1; the D call of TRBD1 rests on TCRdb alone, since no DNA is present to check it. Germline lookup yields CDR1 MRHNA and CDR2 SNTAGT. The CDR3 has 16 residues. CDR3 protein: CASSDSTGGAANEQFF.

Here the CDR3 reads CASSLRPSGRDNEQFF. The chain uses TRBV7-6 and TRBJ2-1; as DNA is missing, the TRBD2 call by TCRdb cannot be tested. The V gene's germline CDR1 is SGHVS and CDR2 FNYEAQ. This CDR3 is 16 amino acids long.

The chain links TRBV6-6 to TRBJ2-2. The CDR3 consists of 11 residues. The V gene's germline CDR1 is MNHNY and CDR2 SVGAGI (reference sequence). CDR3 loop: CASTEDGELFF.

The chain joins TRBV3-1 to TRBJ1-6; lacking DNA, the TRBD1 call made by TCRdb goes unchecked. Germline V gene sequence: CDR1 LGHDT, CDR2 YNNKEL (reference sequence). The CDR3 has 15 residues. CDR3 protein: CASSQEARDNSPLHF.

The V call is TRBV18, the J call TRBJ1-2; TCRdb gives TRBD1 as the D gene, but with no DNA this cannot be confirmed. Germline loops: CDR1 KGHSH, CDR2 LQKENI. The CDR3 is 14 residues long. CDR3 protein: CASSPPGQGYGYTF. The full variable domain, with the rest looked up from reference TRBV18 and TRBJ1-2, is NAGVMQNPRHLVRRRGQEARLRCSPMKGHSHVYWYRQLPEEGLKFMVYLQKENIIDESGMPKERFSAEFPKEGPSILRIQQVVRGDSAAYFCASSPPGQGYGYTFGSGTRLTVV.

The genes are TRBV7-3 and TRBJ2-3; TCRdb lists TRBD1, though no DNA is available to test this call. The length of the CDR3 is 15 residues. From germline, CDR1 is SGHTA and CDR2 FQGTGA. Here the CDR3 reads CASSVVAGSSDTQYF.